This T cell receptor beta chain was retrieved from a study of cytomegalovirus exposure and HLA in healthy donors. Points from the study as a whole: Earlier findings revealed that most TCR beta V segments proved productive either about 87% or about 30% of the time.

Concerning this clone: Its antigen is undetermined.

The CDR3 is 12 residues long. The V gene's germline CDR1 is MNHEY and CDR2 SMNVEV (reference sequence). V dropped 5 bases and J dropped 5 bases, with 10 bases sitting between them. It was with 60 Vbeta and 13 Jbeta primers that the PCR ran. The data were produced by immunoSEQ multiplex PCR, yet TCRdb's version contains in-frame clones alone and is incomplete. The data hold tens of thousands of clones, with 85% observed a single time. The gene calls are TRBV27 and TRBJ2-7, with a weak D call TRBD2 (6 bases). Material: PBMCs. The receptor was isolated from a female donor in good health and CMV-seronegative. The CDR3 nucleotides are TGTGCCAGCAGTCCAGGACTAAACGAGCAGTACTTC. It encodes CASSPGLNEQYF.